This T cell receptor beta chain was sequenced during a study of blood T cell repertoires in COVID-19. Study-wide context: Acute-phase and convalescent COVID-19 samples originated in the United States, Italy and Spain. PBMCs, B-cell-depleted T cells, or T cells provided the cDNA or gDNA that made up the material.

Germline CDR1 KGHDR, CDR2 SFDVKD. The CDR3 loop spans 11 amino acids. The V end was cut by 12 bases, the J end by 5 bases, with 9 bases between. Some clones are missing from TCRdb's copy, which holds only in-frame ones; the method was immunoSEQ multiplex PCR. This table has about 96,000 clones, around three quarters appearing once. This rearrangement joins TRBV24-1 to TRBJ2-2; tentatively, D is TRBD2 (5 bases). The specimen sequenced was peripheral blood. The sequence was collected from a man aged 50-60 years who had recovered from COVID-19. For the CDR3, the DNA is TGTGCCTCGAGAGGGACCGGGGAGCTGTTTTTT. It translates to CASRGTGELFF.